A selection of T cell receptor beta chains follows, all from one sample in a study of blood T cell repertoires in COVID-19. TCRdb keeps only in-frame clones here, not all; method: immunoSEQ multiplex PCR. The sample contains hundreds of thousands of clones, around nine tenths of which appear only once. What was sequenced was PBMCs or T cells enriched from blood (not recorded which). The source of these receptors is a man aged 40-55 years who had recovered from COVID-19. The CDR3 runs from the conserved cysteine through the conserved F or W. Only some rows state a clone size, as once, few, many or a class for expanded clones.

abundance: once; v_gene: TRBV27; CDR3aa: CASSPLWAPQGYGYTF
abundance: .; v_gene: TRBV19; CDR3aa: CASVGLAGSHLPVF
abundance: .; v_gene: TRBV5-6; CDR3aa: CASSLVRGGFTLHF
abundance: .; v_gene: TRBV11-2; CDR3aa: CASSLGPPGGGQAFF
abundance: once; v_gene: TRBV5-1; CDR3aa: CASSRTGGISTGELFF
abundance: .; v_gene: TRBV7-3; CDR3aa: CASSLPGTDTQYF
abundance: .; v_gene: TRBV10-3; CDR3aa: CAISEPSRTSGDYEQYF
abundance: .; v_gene: TRBV12-3/TRBV12-4; CDR3aa: CASSFQGSTEAFF
abundance: .; v_gene: TRBV5-6; CDR3aa: CASSLGTGIWETQYF
abundance: .; v_gene: TRBV11-2; CDR3aa: CASSLARGESHEQYF
abundance: .; v_gene: TRBV5-6; CDR3aa: CASSSRLTDTQYF
abundance: .; v_gene: TRBV7-6; CDR3aa: CASSGGQALNEKLFF
abundance: .; v_gene: TRBV5-6; CDR3aa: CASSLALGGIQPQHF
abundance: .; v_gene: TRBV28; CDR3aa: CATETGGIQETQYF
abundance: .; v_gene: TRBV5-4; CDR3aa: CASSRDSSAGANVLTF
abundance: .; v_gene: TRBV13; CDR3aa: CASSLSVAGYTGELFF
abundance: .; v_gene: TRBV11-2; CDR3aa: CASSSGTGDSGNTIYF
abundance: .; v_gene: TRBV11-3; CDR3aa: CASSLYSSSGNTIYF
abundance: once; v_gene: TRBV27; CDR3aa: CASSTYYGRNQPQHF
abundance: .; v_gene: TRBV30; CDR3aa: CASQTGAEYGYTF
abundance: .; v_gene: TRBV11-3; CDR3aa: CASSKRTGGGASNEQFF
abundance: .; v_gene: TRBV11-2; CDR3aa: CASSLVAGGPRETQYF
abundance: .; v_gene: TRBV7-2; CDR3aa: CASSSPVGQALSNQPQHF
abundance: .; v_gene: TRBV19; CDR3aa: CASNDPSDSTTNEKLFF
abundance: .; v_gene: TRBV5-8; CDR3aa: CASSSRTHPFEKLFF
abundance: .; v_gene: TRBV11-2; CDR3aa: CASSLYQDTSPYGYTF
abundance: .; v_gene: TRBV15; CDR3aa: CATSRDLIQGQGSDTIYF
abundance: .; v_gene: TRBV5-8; CDR3aa: CASSSGGVNTEAFF
abundance: once; v_gene: TRBV5-1; CDR3aa: CASRSGGSVRDTEAFF
abundance: .; v_gene: TRBV18; CDR3aa: CASSPRTGDYDIQYF
abundance: .; v_gene: TRBV9; CDR3aa: CASSVGGTGVNEQFF
abundance: .; v_gene: TRBV5-1; CDR3aa: CASSRQDPYEQYF
abundance: .; v_gene: TRBV7-2; CDR3aa: CASSPSPGTNQPQHF
abundance: .; v_gene: TRBV7-2; CDR3aa: CASSLEGTLNQPQHF
abundance: .; v_gene: TRBV30; CDR3aa: CAWSGGQGAGNTIYF
abundance: .; v_gene: TRBV18; CDR3aa: CASSLRQGDIFEAFF
abundance: .; v_gene: TRBV4-1; CDR3aa: CASAGLAGRFPGELFF
abundance: .; v_gene: TRBV4-2; CDR3aa: CASSQVGQGYNEQFF
abundance: .; v_gene: TRBV7-9; CDR3aa: CASSYPGLAGNEQFF
abundance: few; v_gene: TRBV30; CDR3aa: CAWSGTGVEAFF
abundance: .; v_gene: TRBV9; CDR3aa: CASSVAQGLDTGELFF
abundance: .; v_gene: TRBV30; CDR3aa: CAWSMGQYSNQPQHF
abundance: .; v_gene: TRBV27; CDR3aa: CASSFLAVPDTQYF
abundance: .; v_gene: TRBV19; CDR3aa: CASSIRTSGSYNEQFF
abundance: once; v_gene: TRBV27; CDR3aa: CASSYRGLAGVGYNEQFF
abundance: .; v_gene: TRBV7-8; CDR3aa: CASSFEGGSTDTQYF
abundance: .; v_gene: TRBV5-1; CDR3aa: CASSPGQGGNQPQHF
abundance: .; v_gene: TRBV7-9; CDR3aa: CASSRSGSSYNEQFF